The 15 T cell receptor beta chains below come from one sample, sequenced in a study of T cell responses to AZD1222 COVID-19 vaccine. The data were produced by immunoSEQ multiplex PCR, yet TCRdb's version contains in-frame clones alone and is incomplete. The top ten clones hold about 1.3% of a sample with 150,000 or so clones, 75% to 95% of them seen once. Sequencing used peripheral blood, obtained on day 0 of AZD1222 vaccination. Every receptor here comes from an adult in good health.

This sequence joins TRBV3-1 (or the pseudogene TRBV3-2) and TRBJ2-1; the match to TRBD2 covers 8 bases. The length of the CDR3 is 17 residues. V dropped 2 bases and J dropped 0; count of bases not matched to a gene: 6. Germline CDR1 reads LGHDT; CDR2 reads YNNKEL (reference sequence). The CDR3 coding sequence is TGTGCCAGCAGCCAATCTCCCGGGACTAGCTCCTACAATGAGCAGTTCTTC. The encoded protein is CASSQSPGTSSYNEQFF.

To note about this clone: The sample carries other DNA sequences with the same CDR3. V usage is TRBV7-2 and J usage is TRBJ2-2; D is unclear. This CDR3 is built from 14 residues. CDR1 SGHTA and CDR2 FQGNSA come from the germline V gene. The germline V and J ends were trimmed by 4 bases and 4 bases, with 10 bases remaining between them. The CDR3 loop reads CASSSTSVTGELFF. The DNA for the CDR3 is TGTGCCAGCAGCTCCACCTCGGTCACCGGGGAGCTGTTTTTT.

This chain connects TRBV7-2 to TRBJ1-1; no clear D. This CDR3 comprises 14 residues. Germline V gene sequence: CDR1 SGHTA, CDR2 FQGNSA. The ends were cut back, 2 bases at V and 2 bases at J, with 9 bases in the middle. CDR3 bases: TGTGCCAGCAGCTTAAGCGTGGGCAACACTGAAGCTTTCTTT. It is translated as CASSLSVGNTEAFF.

This sequence joins TRBV7-8 and TRBJ2-1; D gene unclear. The germline V gene encodes CDR1 SGHVS and CDR2 FQNEAQ. V lost 1 base to trimming and J lost 3 bases, with 4 bases between them. This CDR3 has 13 amino acids. CDR3 sequence reads: CASSLVYYNEQFF. CDR3 nucleotide sequence: TGTGCCAGCAGCTTAGTATACTACAATGAGCAGTTCTTC.

This clone turned up a few times. The chain has TRBV9 and TRBJ2-7; tentatively, D is TRBD1 (5 bases). With 1 base removed from V and 2 bases from J, the gap between germline ends came to 10 bases. This CDR3 spans 14 amino acids. The V gene's germline CDR1 is SGDLS and CDR2 YYNGEE. The CDR3 DNA is TGTGCCAGCAGCGTAAGCACAGGCACCTACGAGCAGTACTTC. Protein sequence: CASSVSTGTYEQYF.

The chain has TRBV7-6 and TRBJ2-6; tentative D call: TRBD1 (6 bases). Germline loops: CDR1 SGHVS, CDR2 FNYEAQ. V lost 1 base, J lost 0 bases, and 13 bases lay in between. CDR3 length: 18 amino acids. CDR3 protein: CASSLEPGENSGANVLTF. The CDR3 DNA follows: TGTGCCAGCAGCTTAGAGCCAGGGGAAAACTCTGGGGCCAACGTCCTGACTTTC. Drawing the rest from reference TRBV7-6 and TRBJ2-6, the complete variable domain is GAGVSQSPRYKVTKRGQDVALRCDPISGHVSLYWYRQALGQGPEFLTYFNYEAQQDKSGLPNDRFSAERPEGSISTLTIQRTEQRDSAMYRCASSLEPGENSGANVLTFGAGSRLTVL.

Only a few counts were recorded for this clone. The chain is built from TRBV11-3 and TRBJ2-1; TRBD2 matches at 15 bases. The V segment lost 4 bases and the J segment 8 bases; nucleotides outside the gene matches: 6. The CDR3 is 16 amino acids. Germline V gene sequence: CDR1 SGHNT, CDR2 YENEEA. This CDR3 reads CASSSGTSGRMDEQFF. The CDR3 DNA reads as TGTGCCAGCAGCTCCGGGACTAGCGGGAGGATGGATGAGCAGTTCTTC.

The V call is TRBV6-1, the J call TRBJ1-5; D unclear. CDR1 MNHNS and CDR2 SASEGT come from the germline V gene. This CDR3 is built from 14 residues. The V end lost 2 bases, the J end lost 6 bases, and 11 bases lay between the germline ends. The CDR3 reads CASSELSRTQPQHF. The CDR3 coding sequence is TGTGCCAGCAGTGAATTAAGTAGAACTCAGCCCCAGCATTTT.

The rearrangement joins TRBV4-3 to TRBJ1-1; 8 nucleotides agree with TRBD1. Germline-derived CDR1 and CDR2 are LGHNA and YSLEER. The CDR3 runs 15 residues. Trimming took 2 bases from V and 3 from J; bases not matched to a gene: 5. CDR3 coding DNA: TGCGCCAGCAGCCAATCTACGACAGGGGACACTGAAGCTTTCTTT. Protein sequence: CASSQSTTGDTEAFF.

This chain uses TRBV6-4 with TRBJ1-2; a possible D gene is TRBD1 (6 bases). CDR1 is MRHNA and CDR2 is SNTAGT in the germline V gene. The CDR3 length is 14 residues. V lost 2 bases and J lost 8, with 15 bases in between. CDR3 sequence: CASSDAPQGRGYTF. The CDR3 DNA reads as TGTGCCAGCAGTGACGCACCACAGGGCCGGGGCTACACCTTC.

The CDR3 is CASSLGGQGLNTEAFF. As DNA, the CDR3 is TGTGCCAGCAGCTTAGGGGGCCAGGGCTTGAACACTGAAGCTTTCTTT. J is TRBJ1-1 and V is TRBV11-2, with D tentatively TRBD1 (5 bases). There are 16 residues in the CDR3. The germline gives CDR1 SGHAT, CDR2 FQNNGV. Trimming shortened V by 1 base and J by 0 bases, and 12 bases separated the two germline ends.

The gene calls are TRBV19 and TRBJ1-5; a possible D gene is TRBD1 (5 bases). Germline CDR1 LNHDA, CDR2 SQIVND (reference sequence). The V and J ends lost 6 bases and 5 bases respectively, with 11 bases between them. The CDR3 spans 13 residues. The CDR3 DNA reads TGTGCCAGTAGGATGGGAGGGGATCAGCCCCAGCATTTT. Translation: CASRMGGDQPQHF.

The rearrangement joins TRBV24-1 to TRBJ2-3; 12 nucleotides match TRBD1. The V segment lost 6 bases and the J segment 1 base; nucleotides outside the gene matches: 13. CDR3 size: 19 residues. CDR1 KGHDR and CDR2 SFDVKD come from the germline V gene. This CDR3 reads CATSTLGQGAGFGTDTQYF. The CDR3 DNA sequence: TGTGCCACCAGTACCCTGGGACAGGGGGCTGGTTTTGGCACAGATACGCAGTATTTT.

CDR3 DNA: TGTGCCAGCAGGGGGCTGTCTAGCACAGATACGCAGTATTTT. It yields the protein CASRGLSSTDTQYF. The chain carries TRBV11-2 and TRBJ2-3, with D possibly being TRBD1 (5 bases). The V gene's germline CDR1 is SGHAT and CDR2 FQNNGV. V dropped 6 bases and J dropped 0 bases, with 10 bases sitting between them. The CDR3 runs 14 residues.

About this clone: The germline gene is not matched at one end of the junction; a read error may be the cause. The CDR3 reads CASTIQWNTEAFF. DNA of the CDR3: TGTGCCAGTACTATACAGTGGAACACTGAAGCTTTCTTT. This sequence joins TRBV19 and TRBJ1-1; D gene ambiguous. The CDR3 runs to 13 residues. The V gene's germline CDR1 is LNHDA and CDR2 SQIVND (reference sequence).